This T cell receptor beta chain is from a study of T cells in Graves' hyperthyroidism and ophthalmopathy. From germline, CDR1 is MNHEY and CDR2 SMNVEV (reference sequence). Trimming removed 4 bases from V and 2 bases from J; junction bases left unmatched: 6. This CDR3 comprises 15 residues. Amplification of TCR beta CDR3 regions was performed using RNA transcripts as template. During a first-round RT-PCR of the TCR CDR3, the HTBI primer set was used. TCRdb used MiXCR to reprocess the multiplex PCR reads, holding one entry per CDR3 protein. Among hundreds of thousands of distinct CDR3 sequences, around 13% were seen once, and the ten largest hold 12%. This clonotype was detected a few times.

This TCR was sampled from a woman aged 50 to 60 with Graves' ophthalmopathy. The sequenced sample was blood. The chain is built from TRBV27 and TRBJ2-5; the match to TRBD1 covers 8 bases. The CDR3 sequence is CASSSGTGLQETQYF. The CDR3 nucleotides are TGTGCCAGCAGTTCAGGGACAGGACTGCAAGAGACCCAGTACTTC.